The next 10 T cell receptor beta chains were all read from a single sample in a study of shared clonotypes between healthy human individuals (dated by TCRdb to the early 2020s). Libraries came from the immunoSEQ multiplex PCR assay. TCRdb stores this immuneACCESS table with in-frame sequences only. Part of the clones is absent; in the studies checked, under half of the shortfall reflects unresolved V genes, and no reason is known for the rest. The sample table records roughly 2.5 million clones; around nine tenths of these occur just once. In total, the top ten clones hold roughly 0.14% of the sample. The material sequenced was naive CD4+ T cells sorted from blood. The cell subset or site label, read with the paper, signifies: CD45RA+ positively selected. Receptors were obtained from a young man in good health.

The J gene is TRBJ2-1, the V gene TRBV7-9, with D hard to call. From germline, CDR1 is SEHNR and CDR2 FQNEAQ (reference sequence). V lost 1 base and J lost 5, with 12 bases in between. This CDR3 is 15 amino acids long. In nucleotides, the CDR3 is TGTGCCAGCAGCTTAGGTTGGCAGACACACAATGAGCAGTTCTTC. Amino acid sequence: CASSLGWQTHNEQFF.

This clone was counted between two and nine times. The chain links TRBV28 to TRBJ1-1, with D perhaps TRBD1 (6 bases). This CDR3 region has 12 residues. The germline V and J ends were trimmed by 6 bases and 10 bases, with 15 bases remaining between them. Germline loops: CDR1 MDHEN, CDR2 SYDVKM. DNA for the CDR3: TGTGCCAGCAGGCAAACCGGGACAAGAGCTTTCTTT. This encodes CASRQTGTRAFF.

The CDR3 region is CASSLLAGGGQFF. The DNA for the CDR3 is TGTGCCAGTAGCCTACTAGCAGGGGGCGGGCAGTTCTTC. The chain uses TRBV19 and TRBJ2-1; TRBD1 matches at 8 bases. CDR3 length equals 13 residues. CDR1 is LNHDA, CDR2 SQIVND, per germline (reference sequence). Germline trimming cut 6 bases from V and 12 bases from J; bases unmatched to any gene: 10. The full variable domain, its missing parts supplied by reference TRBV19 and TRBJ2-1, is DGGITQSPKYLFRKEGQNVTLSCEQNLNHDAMYWYRQDPGQGLRLIYYSQIVNDFQKGDIAEGYSVSREKKESFPLTVTSAQKNPTAFYLCASSLLAGGGQFFGPGTRLTVL.

J is TRBJ2-5 and V is TRBV6-5, with D possibly TRBD1 on 6 matching bases. The J call may be faulty, since TRBJ2-7 better matches the DNA end. CDR1 is MNHEY and CDR2 is SVGAGI in the germline V gene. The CDR3 contains 15 residues. CDR3 in DNA: TGTGCCAGCAGTTACCGGGACACATCTACCTACGAGCAGTACTTC. This translates into CASSYRDTSTYEQYF.

V usage is TRBV7-9 and J usage is TRBJ2-3; D is uncertain. Looked up from germline, CDR1 is SEHNR and CDR2 is FQNEAQ (reference sequence). V lost 2 bases to trimming and J lost 0 bases, with 6 bases between them. The CDR3 runs to 14 residues. CDR3: CASSLSWSTDTQYF. The CDR3 DNA reads TGTGCCAGCAGCTTATCCTGGAGCACAGATACGCAGTATTTT. The full variable domain, with the rest looked up from reference TRBV7-9 and TRBJ2-3, is DTGVSQNPRHKITKRGQNVTFRCDPISEHNRLYWYRQTLGQGPEFLTYFQNEAQLEKSRLLSDRFSAERPKGSFSTLEIQRTEQGDSAMYLCASSLSWSTDTQYFGPGTRLTVL.

The rearrangement links TRBV14 to TRBJ1-2; D not certain. The V gene lost 1 base and the J gene lost 4 bases, with 13 bases spanning the gap. CDR3 length: 15 amino acids. Germline V gene sequence: CDR1 SGHDN, CDR2 FVKESK. CDR3 region: CASSQAASGPYGYTF. The DNA for the CDR3 is TGTGCCAGCAGCCAAGCGGCGTCCGGGCCCTATGGCTACACCTTC.

This clone was detected once. V and J are TRBV10-3 and TRBJ2-3; 10 bases map to TRBD2. CDR1 is ENHRY and CDR2 is SYGVKD in the germline V gene. The CDR3 runs 14 residues. V lost 5 bases to trimming and J lost 4 bases; unmatched junction nucleotides: 3. Here the CDR3 DNA reads TGTGCCATCAGTAGCGGGGGGGCATCAGATACGCAGTATTTT. Translated: CAISSGGASDTQYF.

As to this clone: This CDR3 is also generated by other DNA sequences in the sample. The rearrangement joins TRBV27 to TRBJ1-2; D is perhaps TRBD1 (6 bases). Germline CDR1 MNHEY, CDR2 SMNVEV (reference sequence). V lost 5 bases and J 7 bases, leaving 14 bases between the germline ends. The CDR3 has 13 residues. The CDR3 is CASSLEGVGGYTF. CDR3 nucleotide sequence: TGTGCCAGCAGTCTCGAGGGGGTGGGTGGCTACACCTTC.

As concerns this clone: At the DNA level, this CDR3 is encoded by other sequences in the same sample as well. The chain recombines TRBV29-1 with TRBJ1-1; no clear D. CDR1 and CDR2 from the germline V gene are SQVTM and ANQGSEA. The CDR3 has 13 residues. The V and J ends lost 4 bases and 0 bases respectively, with 9 bases between them. DNA of the CDR3: TGCAGCGTTGCTGGCAGATTGAACACTGAAGCTTTCTTT. The encoded protein is CSVAGRLNTEAFF. The full variable domain, rest sourced from reference TRBV29-1 and TRBJ1-1, is SAVISQKPSRDICQRGTSLTIQCQVDSQVTMMFWYRQQPGQSLTLIATANQGSEATYESGFVIDKFPISRPNLTFSTLTVSNMSPEDSSIYLCSVAGRLNTEAFFGQGTRLTVV.

The chain couples TRBV7-8 to TRBJ1-2; 11 bases fit TRBD1. Looked up from germline, CDR1 is SGHVS and CDR2 is FQNEAQ. CDR3 length: 18 amino acids. Trimming at V came to 5 bases and at J to 6 bases, leaving 17 bases not matched to a gene. In nucleotides, the CDR3 is TGTGCCAGCAGCCAGTCGACCCGGGACAGGGGGTCCCAGCATGGCTACACCTTC. Its protein is CASSQSTRDRGSQHGYTF.